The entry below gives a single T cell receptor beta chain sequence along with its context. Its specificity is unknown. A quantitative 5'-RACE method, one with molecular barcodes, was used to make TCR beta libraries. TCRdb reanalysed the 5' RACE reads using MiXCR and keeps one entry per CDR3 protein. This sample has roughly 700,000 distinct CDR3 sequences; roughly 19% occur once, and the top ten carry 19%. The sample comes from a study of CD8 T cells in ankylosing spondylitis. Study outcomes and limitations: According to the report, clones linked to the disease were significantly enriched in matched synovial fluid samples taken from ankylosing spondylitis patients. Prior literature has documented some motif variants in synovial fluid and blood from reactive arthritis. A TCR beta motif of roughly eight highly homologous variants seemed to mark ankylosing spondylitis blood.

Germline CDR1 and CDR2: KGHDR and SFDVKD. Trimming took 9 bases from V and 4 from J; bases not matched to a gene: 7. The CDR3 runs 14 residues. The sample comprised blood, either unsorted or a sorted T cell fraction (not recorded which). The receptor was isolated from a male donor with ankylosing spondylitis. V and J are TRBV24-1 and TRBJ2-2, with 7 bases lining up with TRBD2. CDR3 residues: CATSRTGGTGELFF. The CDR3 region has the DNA TGTGCCACCTCCCGTACGGGAGGCACCGGGGAGCTGTTTTTT.